The 31 T cell receptor beta chains below all came from one sample that was sequenced in a study of blood T cells in healthy people across ages. The use of a sample-barcoded 5' primer and a J-beta primer mix characterized a second PCR of roughly 6 to 11 cycles. TCRdb processed the 5' RACE reads anew with MiXCR; each CDR3 protein has one entry. In the table there are approximately 940,000 distinct CDR3 sequences, about 48% of which are singletons. Material: blood. Source of these receptors: a man younger than 45 in good health.

The chain employs TRBV2 and TRBJ1-2; D is possibly TRBD1 (5 bases). Trimming took 1 base from V and 3 from J, leaving 12 bases between them. The germline CDR1 and CDR2 sequences are SNHLY and FYNNEI. CDR3 size: 15 residues. CDR3 bases: TGTGCCAGCAGTGAAGGGCCGGGGGTGGACTATGGCTACACCTTC. Amino acid sequence: CASSEGPGVDYGYTF.

The V and J genes are TRBV14 and TRBJ2-5; TRBD1 or TRBD2 may be the D gene (5 bases each). The DNA matches TRBJ2-7 better at its end, which makes the J call doubtful. The CDR3 is made up of 14 amino acids. CDR1 is SGHDN and CDR2 is FVKESK in the germline V gene. CDR3: CPGSRDRSNYEQYF. The CDR3 DNA reads as TGTCCCGGCAGCCGGGACCGATCGAACTACGAGCAGTACTTC.

This clonotype has more than one count but fewer than ten. This rearrangement joins TRBV29-1 to TRBJ1-1; D might be TRBD1 (5 bases). The CDR3 length is 13 residues. Trimming stripped 7 bases from V and 4 bases from J, with 16 bases between. The germline CDR1 and CDR2 sequences are SQVTM and ANQGSEA. The CDR3 coding sequence is TGCAGCGCCCCGGGGGGACTCTCCACTGAAGCTTTCTTT. This codes for CSAPGGLSTEAFF. Looking up the rest from reference TRBV29-1 and TRBJ1-1 gives the full variable domain: SAVISQKPSRDICQRGTSLTIQCQVDSQVTMMFWYRQQPGQSLTLIATANQGSEATYESGFVIDKFPISRPNLTFSTLTVSNMSPEDSSIYLCSAPGGLSTEAFFGQGTRLTVV.

The chain uses TRBV6-5 and TRBJ2-5; D is undetermined. With the DNA end fitting TRBJ2-7 better, the J assignment may be wrong. This CDR3 contains 16 residues. Germline CDR1 and CDR2: MNHEY and SVGAGI. The CDR3 nucleotides are TGTGCCAGCAGCCCCCCCTGGTACGGCCAGATTCGCGAGCAGTACTTC. Its translation: CASSPPWYGQIREQYF.

The sample holds many counts of this clonotype. V and J are TRBV6-2 or TRBV6-3 and TRBJ1-5; D unclear. CDR1 MNHEY and CDR2 SVGEGT come from the germline V gene. Trimming left V 7 bases short and J 4 bases short, with 14 bases between. CDR3 length equals 14 residues. Here the CDR3 reads CASNPRRENQPQHF. For the CDR3, the DNA is TGTGCCAGCAATCCCCGACGGGAGAATCAGCCCCAGCATTTT.

This clonotype was observed a single time. The rearrangement links TRBV5-1 to TRBJ2-7; 7 nucleotides match TRBD1. V shed 0 bases, J shed 7 bases, and the junction held 7 bases outside the gene matches. Per germline, CDR1 SGHRS and CDR2 YFSETQ. This CDR3 has 14 residues. The CDR3 loop is CASSLAQGVGEQYF. DNA for the CDR3: TGCGCCAGCAGCTTGGCTCAGGGGGTAGGAGAGCAGTACTTC.

The V and J genes are TRBV4-2 and TRBJ1-2, with D unresolved. V was clipped by 0 bases and J by 4 bases, with 6 bases between them. The CDR3 contains 13 residues. From germline, CDR1 is LGHNA and CDR2 YNFKEQ. The CDR3 reads CASSQDVLYGYTF. CDR3 nucleotides: TGTGCCAGCAGCCAAGACGTTCTCTATGGCTACACCTTC.

The chain has TRBV29-1 and TRBJ2-7, with 14 bases that match TRBD2. The better agreement between TRBJ2-5 and the DNA end casts doubt on the J call. This CDR3 spans 17 amino acids. CDR1 is SQVTM, CDR2 ANQGSEA, per germline. This chain's CDR3 is CSGYKGLAGERGETQYF. CDR3 nucleotide sequence: TGCAGCGGGTATAAGGGACTAGCGGGAGAACGTGGAGAGACCCAGTACTTC.

This clonotype showed up just a few times. The chain uses TRBV27 and TRBJ2-5; D is unresolved. Germline loops: CDR1 MNHEY, CDR2 SMNVEV (reference sequence). V dropped 3 bases and J dropped 11 bases, with 13 bases sitting between them. The CDR3 consists of 12 residues. CDR3 sequence (DNA): TGTGCCAGCAGTTTCGGGTATAATGAGCAGTACTTC. Its protein product is CASSFGYNEQYF.

V and J are TRBV29-1 and TRBJ1-1, with 10 bases identical to TRBD1. CDR3 size: 13 residues. Germline CDR1 and CDR2: SQVTM and ANQGSEA. The ends lost 7 bases at V and 1 base at J; junction bases unmatched: 3. The CDR3 loop reads CSGTGGENTEAFF. The CDR3 DNA follows: TGCAGCGGGACAGGGGGGGAGAACACTGAAGCTTTCTTT.

CDR3 loop: CSARSWTSGEETQYF. The CDR3 nucleotides are TGCAGTGCTAGATCCTGGACTAGCGGGGAAGAGACCCAGTACTTC. The chain recombines TRBV20-1 with TRBJ2-5; the match to TRBD2 covers 12 bases. The germline CDR1 and CDR2 sequences are DFQATT and SNEGSKA (reference sequence). This CDR3 is 15 amino acids long. After removal of 2 bases from V and 3 bases from J, the junction contained 4 bases not matched to a gene.

This clonotype was seen a few times. This sequence joins TRBV10-3 and TRBJ1-1; weak D call: TRBD1 (5 bases). This CDR3 spans 14 amino acids. Germline V lookup: CDR1 ENHRY, CDR2 SYGVKD. V lost 4 bases and J lost 1, with 10 bases in between. CDR3 sequence (DNA): TGTGCCATCAGTGGGATGACAGCGAACACTGAAGCTTTCTTT. It encodes CAISGMTANTEAFF.

This clonotype was counted ten times or more. This chain's CDR3 is CAWTAGTATYEQYF. In nucleotides, the CDR3 is TGTGCCTGGACTGCCGGGACAGCCACCTACGAGCAGTACTTC. The rearrangement links TRBV30 to TRBJ2-7; TRBD1 matches at 7 bases. V shed 4 bases, J shed 2 bases, and the junction held 8 bases outside the gene matches. The CDR3 is 14 amino acids. In germline, CDR1 is GTSNPN, CDR2 SVGIG (reference sequence). Drawing the rest from reference TRBV30 and TRBJ2-7, the complete variable domain is SQTIHQWPATLVQPVGSPLSLECTVEGTSNPNLYWYRQAAGRGLQLLFYSVGIGQISSEVPQNLSASRPQDRQFILSSKKLLLSDSGFYLCAWTAGTATYEQYFGPGTRLTVT.

This rearrangement joins TRBV27 to TRBJ1-6; D unresolved. Trimming cost V 3 bases and J 5 bases, with 8 bases left between them. The CDR3 runs to 14 residues. From germline, CDR1 is MNHEY and CDR2 SMNVEV (reference sequence). CDR3 DNA sequence: TGTGCCAGCAGTTTTCGCAGTAATAATTCACCCCTCCACTTT. Amino acid sequence: CASSFRSNNSPLHF.

This chain connects TRBV5-1 to TRBJ2-7, with 7 positions matching TRBD1. The CDR3 spans 15 residues. V gave up 4 bases and J gave up 7 bases; unmatched junction bases: 14. CDR1 is SGHRS and CDR2 is YFSETQ in the germline V gene. The CDR3: CASSPFTGVGDEQYF. For the CDR3, the DNA is TGCGCCAGCAGCCCGTTCACAGGGGTCGGGGATGAGCAGTACTTC.

This clonotype was counted only a few times. J is TRBJ1-1 and V is TRBV10-3; TRBD1 is a possible D gene (5 bases). V dropped 2 bases and J dropped 5 bases, with 18 bases sitting between them. CDR1 ENHRY and CDR2 SYGVKD come from the germline V gene. The CDR3 sequence is 16 residues long. The CDR3 region has the DNA TGTGCCATCAGTGAGCCGGGACGGACCTTGGGGACTGAAGCTTTCTTT. Residues: CAISEPGRTLGTEAFF.

The gene calls are TRBV20-1 and TRBJ2-5; 8 positions match TRBD2. Germline V gene data show CDR1 as DFQATT and CDR2 as SNEGSKA (reference sequence). The CDR3 consists of 15 residues. The V segment lost 5 bases and the J segment 1 base; nucleotides outside the gene matches: 9. Written as DNA, the CDR3 is TGCAGTGCTGGAGTCGCGGCGGGGGGCCAAGAGACCCAGTACTTC. Translating gives CSAGVAAGGQETQYF.

The gene calls are TRBV29-1 and TRBJ2-3, with 7 nucleotides matching TRBD2. There are 12 residues in the CDR3. Germline trimming cut 4 bases from V and 7 bases from J; bases unmatched to any gene: 5. Per germline, CDR1 SQVTM and CDR2 ANQGSEA. The CDR3 here is CSVGEGQHTQYF. CDR3 DNA sequence: TGCAGCGTTGGGGAGGGGCAACATACGCAGTATTTT.

As to this clonotype: The junction and the germline gene differ at one end; a read error may be behind it. This chain uses TRBV18 with TRBJ2-5; D is possibly TRBD2 (5 bases). Germline CDR1 and CDR2: KGHSH and LQKENI. This CDR3 region has 14 residues. The CDR3: CASSPLGRKETQYF. The CDR3 DNA follows: TGTGCCAGCTCGCCACTAGGACGTAAAGAGACCCAGTACTTC.

This chain uses TRBV28 with TRBJ2-4, with 10 bases identical to TRBD1. Per the germline V gene, CDR1 is MDHEN and CDR2 is SYDVKM. V lost 5 bases, J lost 0 bases, and 10 bases stayed unmatched. This CDR3 comprises 18 residues. DNA of the CDR3: TGTGCCAGCAGTCCTCCGGACAGGGGGGGGACAGCCAAAAACATTCAGTACTTC. It is translated as CASSPPDRGGTAKNIQYF.

This clonotype turned up a few times. The chain joins TRBV27 to TRBJ1-2; TRBD1 might be the D (6 bases). CDR3 size: 15 residues. The germline V gene encodes CDR1 MNHEY and CDR2 SMNVEV (reference sequence). The germline V and J ends were trimmed by 1 base and 3 bases, with 12 bases remaining between them. The CDR3 spells CASSLWGGHHYGYTF. CDR3 nucleotide sequence: TGTGCCAGCAGTTTATGGGGGGGGCACCACTATGGCTACACCTTC.

The gene calls are TRBV10-3 and TRBJ2-5; 7 nucleotides align to TRBD2. Trimming removed 3 bases from V and 10 bases from J; junction bases left unmatched: 11. The CDR3 sequence is 14 residues long. Looked up from germline, CDR1 is ENHRY and CDR2 is SYGVKD. The CDR3 sequence: CAISDDPAGRDQYF. Here the CDR3 DNA reads TGTGCCATCAGTGACGACCCAGCGGGACGGGACCAGTACTTC.

The sample holds one count of this clonotype. Germline is not matched at one junction end, which may reflect a read error. V and J are TRBV4-3 and TRBJ1-2, with 7 bases identical to TRBD1. The CDR3 length is 15 residues. Germline CDR1 is LGHNA and CDR2 is YSLEER. As DNA, the CDR3 is TGCGCCAGCAGCCCAACCCAGGGGGTCAACTATGGCTGCACCTTC. Translating gives CASSPTQGVNYGCTF.

The CDR3 loop reads CASNPIGGTSTDTQYF. The DNA for the CDR3 is TGTGCCAGCAATCCAATCGGGGGGACTAGCACAGATACGCAGTATTTT. The chain employs TRBV12-3 or TRBV12-4 and TRBJ2-3, with 7 positions matching TRBD2. The CDR3 is 16 amino acids. Trimming cost V 7 bases and J 0 bases; bases outside gene matches: 10.

The sample holds a few counts of this clonotype. The CDR3 nucleotides read TGTGCCAGCAGCCCCGGTGGGGTAGCAACAGATACGCAGTATTTT. Protein sequence: CASSPGGVATDTQYF. The rearrangement links TRBV7-2 to TRBJ2-3; D remains unclear. Germline assignment: CDR1 SGHTA and CDR2 FQGNSA. V was trimmed by 5 bases and J by 3 bases, leaving 15 bases between them. This CDR3 is built from 15 residues.

The chain combines TRBV11-1 with TRBJ2-2; no clear D. CDR1 and CDR2 (germline): SGHAT, FQDESV (reference sequence). V lost 6 bases and J 6 bases, leaving 14 bases between the germline ends. This CDR3 comprises 14 residues. CDR3 nucleotides: TGTGCCAGCAGTCTAAAATCAAGTGCCGGGGAGCTGTTTTTT. It encodes CASSLKSSAGELFF.

This chain connects TRBV11-2 to TRBJ1-1; the D gene is possibly TRBD1 (6 bases). CDR1 and CDR2 from the germline V gene are SGHAT and FQNNGV. V dropped 5 bases and J dropped 7 bases, with 17 bases sitting between them. The CDR3 covers 14 residues. DNA of the CDR3: TGTGCCAGCAGCCCCAGGACAGAAGGCAATGAAGCTTTCTTT. Protein product: CASSPRTEGNEAFF.

This clonotype was counted between two and nine times. This chain connects TRBV10-3 to TRBJ1-2; 11 bases are shared with TRBD1. The germline V gene encodes CDR1 ENHRY and CDR2 SYGVKD. Trimming removed 3 bases from V and 3 bases from J; junction bases left unmatched: 3. The CDR3 loop spans 15 amino acids. The DNA for the CDR3 is TGTGCCATCAGTGAAGGACAGGGGGCACACTATGGCTACACCTTC. Protein: CAISEGQGAHYGYTF.

The chain couples TRBV4-1 to TRBJ1-6; D not resolved. The length of the CDR3 is 12 residues. The V end lost 0 bases, the J end lost 14 bases, and 8 bases lay between the germline ends. Germline lookup yields CDR1 MGHRA and CDR2 YSYEKL. The CDR3 is CASSQEGRTLHF. CDR3 nucleotides: TGCGCCAGCAGCCAAGAAGGTCGGACCCTCCACTTT.

The gene calls are TRBV3-1 and TRBJ2-1; possible D gene TRBD1, 5 bases. The last part of the DNA fits TRBJ2-7 better; the J call may be wrong. Germline loops: CDR1 LGHDT, CDR2 YNNKEL (reference sequence). This CDR3 is built from 17 residues. In nucleotides, the CDR3 is TGTGCCAGCAGCCAATTCACAGGAAGGAGCTCCTACAATGAGCAGTACTTC. Its protein is CASSQFTGRSSYNEQYF.

This chain links TRBV7-2 with TRBJ2-1, with 7 bases matching TRBD1. V shed 1 base and J 1 base; nucleotides not matched to a gene: 10. The CDR3 covers 18 residues. Germline assignment: CDR1 SGHTA and CDR2 FQGNSA. CDR3: CASSLVTGERGSYNEQFF. The DNA of the CDR3 is TGTGCCAGCAGCTTAGTCACAGGGGAAAGGGGTTCCTACAATGAGCAGTTCTTC.